This T cell receptor (beta chain) derives from a study of T cell repertoires in aging, cancer and after chemotherapy. TCR beta rearrangements were amplified from peripheral blood genomic DNA. The CDR3 is 14 amino acids. CDR1 and CDR2 (germline): PRHDT, FYEKMQ (reference sequence). V lost 5 bases, J lost 7 bases, and 9 bases stayed unmatched. Multiplex touch-down PCR with TRB-A/B primers amplified rearranged V-D-J TRB sequences. TCRdb independently ran MiXCR on the multiplex PCR reads; one entry per CDR3 protein. This sample has around 1,400 distinct CDR3 sequences, with around a quarter found just once.

The genes are TRBV13 and TRBJ1-1, with TRBD1 matching over 8 bases. What was sequenced was blood. The clonotype originates from a human donor with a blood cancer. The CDR3 here is CASSPGTGFFEAFF. The CDR3 coding sequence is TGTGCCAGCAGCCCAGGGACAGGTTTCTTTGAAGCTTTCTTT.